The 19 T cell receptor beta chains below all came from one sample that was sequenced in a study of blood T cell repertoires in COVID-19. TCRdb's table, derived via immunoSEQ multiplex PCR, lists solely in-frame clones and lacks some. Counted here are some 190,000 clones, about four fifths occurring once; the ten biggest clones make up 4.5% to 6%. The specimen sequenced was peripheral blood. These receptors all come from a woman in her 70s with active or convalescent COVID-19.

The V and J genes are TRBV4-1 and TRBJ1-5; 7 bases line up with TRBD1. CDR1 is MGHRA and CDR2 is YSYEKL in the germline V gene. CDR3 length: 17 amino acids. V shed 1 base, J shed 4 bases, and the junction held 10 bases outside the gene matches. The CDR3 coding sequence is TGCGCCAGCAGCCAAGGCCCACAGGGGCCTCGAAATCAGCCCCAGCATTTT. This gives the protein CASSQGPQGPRNQPQHF.

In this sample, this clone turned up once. CDR3 amino acids: CASSDSLINSPLHF. Here the CDR3 DNA reads TGTGCCAGCTCAGACAGCCTTATTAATTCACCCCTCCACTTT. This sequence joins TRBV6-5 and TRBJ1-6; weak D call: TRBD1 (5 bases). The ends were cut back, 8 bases at V and 6 bases at J, with 14 bases in the middle. The length of the CDR3 is 14 residues. In germline, CDR1 is MNHEY, CDR2 SVGAGI.

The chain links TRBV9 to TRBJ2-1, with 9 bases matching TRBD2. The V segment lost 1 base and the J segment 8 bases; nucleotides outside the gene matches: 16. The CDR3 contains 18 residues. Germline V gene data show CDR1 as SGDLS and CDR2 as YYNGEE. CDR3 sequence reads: CASSVIPAGAGGPHEQFF. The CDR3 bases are TGTGCCAGCAGCGTAATTCCCGCGGGTGCGGGAGGGCCCCATGAGCAGTTCTTC.

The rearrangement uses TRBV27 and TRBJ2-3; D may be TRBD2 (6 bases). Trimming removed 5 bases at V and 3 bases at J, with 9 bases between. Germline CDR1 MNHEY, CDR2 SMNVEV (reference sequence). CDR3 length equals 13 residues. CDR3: CASSLRETDTQYF. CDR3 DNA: TGTGCCAGCAGTCTCCGGGAGACAGATACGCAGTATTTT.

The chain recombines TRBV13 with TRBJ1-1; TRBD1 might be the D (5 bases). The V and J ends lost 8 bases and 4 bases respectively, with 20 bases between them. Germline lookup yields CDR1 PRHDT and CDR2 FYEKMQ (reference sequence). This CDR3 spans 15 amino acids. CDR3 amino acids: CASGSYTRVSTEAFF. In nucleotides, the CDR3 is TGTGCCAGCGGCTCCTATACCAGGGTGTCCACTGAAGCTTTCTTT. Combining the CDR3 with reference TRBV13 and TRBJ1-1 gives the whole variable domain AAGVIQSPRHLIKEKRETATLKCYPIPRHDTVYWYQQGPGQDPQFLISFYEKMQSDKGSIPDRFSAQQFSDYHSELNMSSLELGDSALYFCASGSYTRVSTEAFFGQGTRLTVV.

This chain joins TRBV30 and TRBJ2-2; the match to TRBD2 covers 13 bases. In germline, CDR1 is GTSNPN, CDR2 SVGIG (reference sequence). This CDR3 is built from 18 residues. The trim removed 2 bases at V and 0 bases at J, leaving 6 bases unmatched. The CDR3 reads CAWSTWGLAGPNTGELFF. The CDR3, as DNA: TGTGCCTGGAGTACCTGGGGACTAGCGGGACCGAACACCGGGGAGCTGTTTTTT. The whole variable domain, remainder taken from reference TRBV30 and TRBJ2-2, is SQTIHQWPATLVQPVGSPLSLECTVEGTSNPNLYWYRQAAGRGLQLLFYSVGIGQISSEVPQNLSASRPQDRQFILSSKKLLLSDSGFYLCAWSTWGLAGPNTGELFFGEGSRLTVL.

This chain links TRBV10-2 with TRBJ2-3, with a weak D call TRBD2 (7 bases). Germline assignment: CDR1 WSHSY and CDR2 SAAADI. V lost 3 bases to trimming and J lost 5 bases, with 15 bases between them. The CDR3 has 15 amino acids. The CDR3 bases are TGCGCCAGCAGTGATCCCCCGGGGGGCAAAGATACGCAGTATTTT. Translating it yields CASSDPPGGKDTQYF.

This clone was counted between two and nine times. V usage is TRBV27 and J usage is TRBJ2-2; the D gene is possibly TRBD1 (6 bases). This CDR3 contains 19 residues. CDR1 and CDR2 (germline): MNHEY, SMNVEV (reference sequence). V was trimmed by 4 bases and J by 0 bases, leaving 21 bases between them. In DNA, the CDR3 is TGTGCCAGCAGTTGGTTTCCATCCCAGACAGGCGCGAACACCGGGGAGCTGTTTTTT. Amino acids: CASSWFPSQTGANTGELFF.

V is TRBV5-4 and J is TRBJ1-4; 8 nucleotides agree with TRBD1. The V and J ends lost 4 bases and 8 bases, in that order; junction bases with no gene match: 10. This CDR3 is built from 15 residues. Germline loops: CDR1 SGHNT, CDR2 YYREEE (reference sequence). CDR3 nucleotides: TGTGCCAGCAGCCGGATGACAGGGGCGGGGGAAAAACTGTTTTTT. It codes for CASSRMTGAGEKLFF.

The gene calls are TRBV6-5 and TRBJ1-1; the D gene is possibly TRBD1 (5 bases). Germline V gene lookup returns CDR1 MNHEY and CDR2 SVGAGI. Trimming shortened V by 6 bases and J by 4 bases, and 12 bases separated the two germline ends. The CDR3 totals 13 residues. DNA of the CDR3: TGTGCCAGCAGCGACAGCCGAGGCACTGAAGCTTTCTTT. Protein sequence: CASSDSRGTEAFF.

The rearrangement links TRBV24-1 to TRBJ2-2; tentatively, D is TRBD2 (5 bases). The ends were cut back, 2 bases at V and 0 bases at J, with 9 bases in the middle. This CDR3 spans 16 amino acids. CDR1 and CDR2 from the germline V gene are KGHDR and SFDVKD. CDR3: CATSDSGFANTGELFF. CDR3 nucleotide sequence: TGTGCCACCAGTGATTCGGGGTTTGCGAACACCGGGGAGCTGTTTTTT.

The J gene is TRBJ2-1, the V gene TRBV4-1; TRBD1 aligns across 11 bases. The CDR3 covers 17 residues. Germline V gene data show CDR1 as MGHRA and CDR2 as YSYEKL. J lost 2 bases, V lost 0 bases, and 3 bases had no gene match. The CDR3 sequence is CASSQEGQGGAYNEQFF. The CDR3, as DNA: TGCGCCAGCAGCCAAGAGGGACAGGGGGGTGCCTACAATGAGCAGTTCTTC.

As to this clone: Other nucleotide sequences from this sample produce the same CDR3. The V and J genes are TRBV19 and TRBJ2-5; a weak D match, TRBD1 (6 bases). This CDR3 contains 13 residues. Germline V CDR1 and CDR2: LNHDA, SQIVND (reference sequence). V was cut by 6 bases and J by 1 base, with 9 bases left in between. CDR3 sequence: CASRAGAQETQYF. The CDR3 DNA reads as TGTGCCAGTAGGGCAGGGGCCCAAGAGACCCAGTACTTC.

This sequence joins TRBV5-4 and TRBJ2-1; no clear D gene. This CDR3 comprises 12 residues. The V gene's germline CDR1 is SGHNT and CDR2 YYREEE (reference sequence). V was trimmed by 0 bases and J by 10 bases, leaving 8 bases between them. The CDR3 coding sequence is TGTGCCAGCAGCTTGGACTATTCAGAGCAGTTCTTC. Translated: CASSLDYSEQFF.

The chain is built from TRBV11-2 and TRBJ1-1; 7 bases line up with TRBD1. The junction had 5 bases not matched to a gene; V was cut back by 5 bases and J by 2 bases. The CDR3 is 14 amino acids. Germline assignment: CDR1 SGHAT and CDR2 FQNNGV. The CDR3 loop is CASSPRTGNTEAFF. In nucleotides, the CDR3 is TGTGCCAGCAGCCCGAGGACAGGAAACACTGAAGCTTTCTTT.

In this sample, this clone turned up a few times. The DNA for the CDR3 is TGTGCCAGCAGCCAATACAGGGGTGTCACTGAAGCTTTCTTT. Translated, it gives CASSQYRGVTEAFF. The chain combines TRBV16 with TRBJ1-1; 7 bases are shared with TRBD1. Germline CDR1 and CDR2: KGHSY and FQNENV. The CDR3 has 14 residues. V was clipped by 1 base and J by 4 bases; unmatched bases: 3.

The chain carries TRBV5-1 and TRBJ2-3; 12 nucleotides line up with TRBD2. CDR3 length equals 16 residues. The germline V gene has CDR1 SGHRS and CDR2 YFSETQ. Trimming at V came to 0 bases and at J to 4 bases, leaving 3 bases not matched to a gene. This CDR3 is CASSLVLAGGSDTQYF. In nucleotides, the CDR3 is TGCGCCAGCAGCTTGGTACTAGCGGGAGGATCAGATACGCAGTATTTT.

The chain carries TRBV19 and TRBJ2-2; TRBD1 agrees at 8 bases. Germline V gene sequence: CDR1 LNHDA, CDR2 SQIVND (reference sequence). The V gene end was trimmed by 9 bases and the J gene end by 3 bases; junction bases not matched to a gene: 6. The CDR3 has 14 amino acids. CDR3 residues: CASIGQGHTGELFF. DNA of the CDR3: TGTGCCAGCATCGGACAGGGCCACACCGGGGAGCTGTTTTTT.

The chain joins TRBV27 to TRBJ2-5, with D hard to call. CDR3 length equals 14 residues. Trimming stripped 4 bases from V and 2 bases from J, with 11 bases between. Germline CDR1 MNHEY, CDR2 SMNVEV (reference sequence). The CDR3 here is CASSSSVWQETQYF. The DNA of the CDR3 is TGTGCCAGCAGTTCGTCGGTGTGGCAAGAGACCCAGTACTTC.